This is a list of T cell receptor beta chains from one sample in a study of cytomegalovirus exposure and HLA in healthy donors. Sequencing used immunoSEQ multiplex PCR; TCRdb keeps in-frame clones, though not all of them. The sample has 100,000 to 150,000 clones; 70% to 85% are singletons. Specimen: PBMCs. Every receptor here comes from a boy younger than 10 in good health and CMV-seronegative. The CDR3 runs from the conserved cysteine through the conserved F or W. Each record gives: clone size, V gene, J gene, CDR3 protein. Some rows mark clone size as missing; the rest say once, few, many or name a class of expanded clone.

-	TRBV7-9	TRBJ2-7	CASRSTGNSYEQYF
few	TRBV6-5	TRBJ1-1	CASSYQTNTEAFF
few	TRBV19	TRBJ2-7	CASSMGTGDSYEQYF
-	TRBV19	TRBJ2-2	CASKVASGVGGTGELFF
-	TRBV10-3	TRBJ2-3	CAISVLSGSGTDTQYF
-	TRBV19	TRBJ1-1	CASSDSAWGNTEAFF
few	TRBV25-1	TRBJ1-5	CASSEGQGYNQPQHF
-	TRBV4-2	TRBJ1-2	CASSQDTGTYGYTF
-	TRBV4-3	TRBJ1-1	CASSQDKGAFAEAFF
-	TRBV7-8	TRBJ2-3	CASNRLQGTDTQYF
-	TRBV27	TRBJ1-1	CASSHQVPILNTEAFF
once	TRBV15	TRBJ2-5	CATSSGTAYQETQYF
few	TRBV29-1	TRBJ1-2	CSAGAQAKYGYTF
-	TRBV13	TRBJ2-1	CASSLSGGDSYNEQFF
-	TRBV5-1	TRBJ2-3	CASSGEADTQYF
-	TRBV6-4	TRBJ1-4	CASSDSRQGLNEKLFF
-	TRBV4-2	TRBJ2-1	CASSLTSGGTYNEQFF
-	TRBV4-2	TRBJ1-2	CASSQGTNGYTF
-	TRBV18	TRBJ1-2	CASSPPLSTGANYGYTF
-	TRBV5-1	TRBJ2-1	CASSSVAGGYNEQFF
-	TRBV9	TRBJ2-2	CASSVTGGTGELFF
-	TRBV4-3	TRBJ1-5	CASSPTVSNQPQHF
-	TRBV6-4	TRBJ2-2	CASSDSGRSNTGELFF
-	TRBV6-5	TRBJ2-4	CASSRDSRAKNIQYF
-	TRBV30	TRBJ2-5	CAWSTRGTGTQYF
-	TRBV7-9	TRBJ2-6	CASRRQQGTGANVLTF
-	TRBV7-9	TRBJ2-7	CASSLDSSYEQYF
-	TRBV19	TRBJ1-2	CASARRGDLNYGYTF
-	TRBV5-4	TRBJ1-1	CASSLGSLSQGMNTEAFF
many	TRBV2	TRBJ1-5	CASSEEGFYQPQHF
-	TRBV2	TRBJ1-5	CASSGGGGQGREDSNQPQHF
-	TRBV13	TRBJ1-2	CASSLPGQFYGYTF